The text below deals with one TCR beta chain. Its cognate antigen is unknown. The sample belongs to a study of blood T cells in healthy people across ages. The CDR3 is 17 residues long. The V end lost 3 bases, the J end lost 0 bases, and 15 bases lay between the germline ends. Whole-study findings and limits: It was not known whether donors were CMV positive (a possible confounder of expanded clonotype changes).

A second PCR of 7 to 11 cycles used a sample-barcoded 5' primer and a J-beta primer mix. MiXCR, applied by TCRdb to the 5' RACE reads, yields one record per CDR3 protein. The table lists hundreds of thousands of distinct CDR3 sequences, 22% of them singletons, with 22% in the top ten. The chain couples TRBV12-3 or TRBV12-4 to TRBJ2-1, with D perhaps matching TRBD2 (6 bases). This TCR derives from a man between 65 and 85 years old in good health. The sequencing input was blood. CDR3 DNA: TGTGCCAGCAGTTTCAACCTCGGGGGTAGCTCCTACAATGAGCAGTTCTTC. This gives the protein CASSFNLGGSSYNEQFF.